These 31 T cell receptor beta chains share one sample of origin, sequenced in a study of control samples from healthy donors and cancer patients. Here immunoSEQ multiplex PCR was the method, and the copy in TCRdb shows in-frame clones only, minus some. This sample yields about 170,000 clones, of which about 94% are seen a single time; roughly 4% belongs to the top ten. The material sequenced was blood. These receptors all stem from an older woman in good health.

For the CDR3, the DNA is TGTGCCAGCAGCTTAACATCGACAGGGGTACAGAACGAGCAGTACTTC. Translated: CASSLTSTGVQNEQYF. The rearrangement uses TRBV7-2 and TRBJ2-7; 8 bases line up with TRBD1. CDR1 SGHTA and CDR2 FQGNSA come from the germline V gene. The CDR3 consists of 16 residues. V was clipped by 2 bases and J by 5 bases; unmatched bases: 11.

The CDR3 sequence is CASSHERANNSPLHF. As DNA, the CDR3 is TGTGCCAGCAGCCATGAGAGGGCTAATAATTCACCCCTCCACTTT. The genes are TRBV7-9 and TRBJ1-6; no clear D gene. The germline V and J ends were trimmed by 5 bases and 5 bases, with 13 bases remaining between them. This CDR3 has 15 residues. Germline CDR1 reads SEHNR; CDR2 reads FQNEAQ (reference sequence).

The J gene is TRBJ1-1, the V gene TRBV3-1 (or the pseudogene TRBV3-2); D ambiguous. Looked up from germline, CDR1 is LGHDT and CDR2 is YNNKEL (reference sequence). CDR3 length: 14 residues. The germline V and J ends were trimmed by 0 bases and 11 bases, with 16 bases remaining between them. In DNA, the CDR3 is TGTGCCAGCAGCCAAGAACTGGGAGGTCCAAGGGCTTTCTTT. Residues: CASSQELGGPRAFF.

The chain links TRBV7-9 to TRBJ1-1; D remains unclear. There are 13 residues in the CDR3. V was trimmed by 3 bases and J by 2 bases, leaving 7 bases between them. The V gene's germline CDR1 is SEHNR and CDR2 FQNEAQ (reference sequence). The CDR3 DNA reads TGTGCCAGCAGCTTCGTGGACAACACTGAAGCTTTCTTT. The encoded protein is CASSFVDNTEAFF.

The chain employs TRBV18 and TRBJ1-3; D remains ambiguous. The CDR3 is made up of 15 amino acids. Trimming cost V 3 bases and J 4 bases, with 13 bases left between them. Germline V gives CDR1 KGHSH, CDR2 LQKENI. The CDR3 bases are TGTGCCAGCTCACCTGGTGGTGACGCCGGAAACACCATATATTTT. Protein product: CASSPGGDAGNTIYF.

This clone appeared a single time. Within the sample, other DNA sequences also encode this same CDR3. The chain is built from TRBV18 and TRBJ2-3; unclear D gene. This CDR3 is 12 amino acids long. Germline V gene lookup returns CDR1 KGHSH and CDR2 LQKENI. V was trimmed by 6 bases and J by 4 bases, leaving 8 bases between them. This CDR3 is CASSPSPDTQYF. Here the CDR3 DNA reads TGTGCCAGCTCCCCCAGCCCAGATACGCAGTATTTT.

Worth noting for this clone: Other DNA sequences in the sample encode the same CDR3. V gene TRBV19 combines with J gene TRBJ2-1, with 9 bases aligning to TRBD1. Germline V CDR1 and CDR2: LNHDA, SQIVND (reference sequence). Trimming took 1 base from V and 7 from J; bases not matched to a gene: 11. The CDR3 loop spans 17 amino acids. The CDR3 reads CASSIGPGQGIMNEQFF. CDR3 DNA sequence: TGTGCCAGTAGTATAGGCCCGGGACAGGGCATAATGAATGAGCAGTTCTTC.

V is TRBV10-1 and J is TRBJ1-1, with 8 nucleotides matching TRBD1. Germline V gives CDR1 WNHNN, CDR2 SYGVQD (reference sequence). The CDR3 covers 15 residues. With 2 bases clipped from V and 2 bases from J, the junction kept 4 bases outside the gene matches. CDR3 bases: TGCGCCAGCAGTGAGACAGGGGGAGTTAACACTGAAGCTTTCTTT. Protein: CASSETGGVNTEAFF.

The V call is TRBV25-1, the J call TRBJ1-1; TRBD1 agrees at 7 bases. Germline-derived CDR1 and CDR2 are MGHDK and SYGVNS. The V and J ends lost 3 bases and 2 bases, in that order; junction bases with no gene match: 3. This CDR3 has 14 amino acids. CDR3 residues: CASSDRQGNTEAFF. The CDR3 nucleotides are TGTGCCAGCAGTGACCGACAGGGTAACACTGAAGCTTTCTTT. Full variable domain (rest looked up from reference TRBV25-1 and TRBJ1-1): EADIYQTPRYLVIGTGKKITLECSQTMGHDKMYWYQQDPGMELHLIHYSYGVNSTEKGDLSSESTVSRIRTEHFPLTLESARPSHTSQYLCASSDRQGNTEAFFGQGTRLTVV.

The chain carries TRBV21-1 and TRBJ2-5; the D call of TRBD1 is as the table states it, not checked on the DNA. TRBV21-1 is designated a pseudogene. There are 12 residues in the CDR3. In nucleotides, the CDR3 is TGTGCCAGCAGCAAGGGCACACCGGCCCAGTACTTC. It encodes CASSKGTPAQYF.

The chain has TRBV5-6 and TRBJ2-3; D is uncertain. The germline V gene encodes CDR1 SGHDT and CDR2 YYEEEE. The V end was cut by 1 base, the J end by 4 bases, with 7 bases between. CDR3 length equals 13 residues. The CDR3 reads CASSLSGSDTQYF. DNA of the CDR3: TGTGCCAGCAGCTTGTCTGGGTCAGATACGCAGTATTTT.

The chain couples TRBV5-1 to TRBJ2-2, with no clear D. This CDR3 is 13 amino acids long. V was trimmed by 8 bases and J by 5 bases, leaving 13 bases between them. Germline CDR1 and CDR2: SGHRS and YFSETQ. This chain's CDR3 is CARRHDLTGELFF. In DNA, the CDR3 is TGCGCCAGGCGACATGACTTAACCGGGGAGCTGTTTTTT.

This chain connects TRBV28 to TRBJ1-1; 8 nucleotides align to TRBD1. The CDR3 contains 17 residues. The ends lost 6 bases at V and 7 bases at J; junction bases unmatched: 19. CDR1 and CDR2 (germline): MDHEN, SYDVKM. The CDR3 bases are TGTGCCAGCAGCATTTATACCGGGACAGGTTTTCGTAGTGAAGCTTTCTTT. Protein sequence: CASSIYTGTGFRSEAFF. The variable domain in full, with the rest retrieved from reference TRBV28 and TRBJ1-1, is DVKVTQSSRYLVKRTGEKVFLECVQDMDHENMFWYRQDPGLGLRLIYFSYDVKMKEKGDIPEGYSVSREKKERFSLILESASTNQTSMYLCASSIYTGTGFRSEAFFGQGTRLTVV.

The chain uses TRBV5-6 and TRBJ2-7, with D perhaps assigned TRBD1 or TRBD2 (5 bases each). The CDR3 runs 14 residues. Trimming removed 4 bases from V and 1 base from J, with 12 bases in between. The germline V gene has CDR1 SGHDT and CDR2 YYEEEE. Here the CDR3 reads CASSIGTSSYEQYF. The CDR3 nucleotides are TGTGCCAGCAGCATCGGGACCTCTTCCTACGAGCAGTACTTC.

The chain employs TRBV12-5 and TRBJ2-3; the D gene is possibly TRBD2 (6 bases). The germline CDR1 and CDR2 sequences are LGHNT and FRNRAP. Trimming took 6 bases from V and 6 from J, leaving 16 bases between them. This CDR3 is built from 14 residues. CDR3 bases: TGTGCTAGTGGCAGGGACTCCCGGGAGGATACGCAGTATTTT. It specifies CASGRDSREDTQYF.

J is TRBJ1-4 and V is TRBV12-3 or TRBV12-4; no firm D call. The V gene lost 1 base and the J gene lost 13 bases, with 13 bases spanning the gap. The CDR3 runs to 13 residues. CDR3 DNA sequence: TGTGCCAGCAGTTTAGTGCAGGACGGCGGACTGTTTTTT. Its translation is CASSLVQDGGLFF.

The rearrangement uses TRBV30 and TRBJ2-3, with 11 bases fitting TRBD2. Unmatched junction bases numbered 5, after V lost 2 bases and J lost 4 bases. CDR1 and CDR2 (germline): GTSNPN, SVGIG (reference sequence). The CDR3 is 15 residues long. CDR3: CAWSLAGGRPDTQYF. In DNA form, the CDR3 reads TGTGCCTGGAGTTTAGCGGGGGGGCGTCCAGATACGCAGTATTTT.

This clone was found once. The CDR3 is CASSQDYRQGYKNTEAFF. CDR3 bases: TGCGCCAGCAGCCAAGATTATCGGCAGGGTTATAAGAACACTGAAGCTTTCTTT. This sequence joins TRBV4-1 and TRBJ1-1; TRBD1 might be the D (5 bases). The CDR3 is made up of 18 amino acids. In germline, CDR1 is MGHRA, CDR2 YSYEKL. The V and J ends lost 0 bases and 1 base respectively, with 18 bases between them.

The chain uses TRBV2 and TRBJ2-7; 7 positions match TRBD1. V gave up 8 bases and J gave up 2 bases; unmatched junction bases: 9. The CDR3 contains 14 residues. Germline loops: CDR1 SNHLY, CDR2 FYNNEI. CDR3 coding DNA: TGTGCCAGCTACCCCCGGGACAGAACCTACGAGCAGTACTTC. It is translated as CASYPRDRTYEQYF. The complete variable domain, with remaining parts taken from reference TRBV2 and TRBJ2-7, reads EPEVTQTPSHQVTQMGQEVILRCVPISNHLYFYWYRQILGQKVEFLVSFYNNEISEKSEIFDDQFSVERPDGSNFTLKIRSTKLEDSAMYFCASYPRDRTYEQYFGPGTRLTVT.

V usage is TRBV25-1 and J usage is TRBJ1-1; no clear D. The germline V and J ends were trimmed by 10 bases and 3 bases, with 9 bases remaining between them. This CDR3 has 11 residues. Looked up from germline, CDR1 is MGHDK and CDR2 is SYGVNS. The CDR3 DNA is TGTGCCACATTCTATTACACTGAAGCTTTCTTT. Encoded protein: CATFYYTEAFF.

CDR3 in DNA: TGTGCCAGCAGCACAAATGGGGGTGTTCAGCCCCAGCATTTT. This sequence encodes CASSTNGGVQPQHF. The rearrangement uses TRBV7-2 and TRBJ1-5, with D possibly TRBD1 on 5 matching bases. The CDR3 length is 14 residues. Trimming shortened V by 5 bases and J by 6 bases, and 14 bases separated the two germline ends. The V gene's germline CDR1 is SGHTA and CDR2 FQGNSA.

This chain connects TRBV12-3 or TRBV12-4 to TRBJ1-5; unclear D gene. This CDR3 has 13 amino acids. V was trimmed by 3 bases and J by 6 bases, leaving 9 bases between them. The CDR3, as DNA: TGTGCCAGCAGTTTGGGAGGGTTTCAGCCCCAGCATTTT. Translated: CASSLGGFQPQHF.

DNA of the CDR3: TGTGCCAGCAGGGGTAGCGGCCCCTACAATGAGCAGTTCTTC. Residues: CASRGSGPYNEQFF. This chain connects TRBV2 to TRBJ2-1; D possibly corresponds to TRBD2 (6 bases). The V gene lost 6 bases and the J gene lost 2 bases, with 11 bases spanning the gap. CDR1 SNHLY and CDR2 FYNNEI come from the germline V gene. CDR3 length: 14 residues.

The genes are TRBV6-5 and TRBJ2-7; 7 nucleotides match TRBD2. There are 13 residues in the CDR3. J was trimmed by 1 base and V by 6 bases; bases with no gene match: 3. Looked up from germline, CDR1 is MNHEY and CDR2 is SVGAGI. The CDR3 loop is CASRGGTSYEQYF. The DNA of the CDR3 is TGTGCCAGCAGGGGAGGGACGTCCTACGAGCAGTACTTC.

The V call is TRBV5-6, the J call TRBJ2-1; perhaps TRBD2 as D (7 bases). The V end was cut by 3 bases, the J end by 6 bases, with 19 bases between. CDR1 is SGHDT, CDR2 YYEEEE, per germline. The CDR3 contains 16 residues. CDR3 in amino acids: CASSSRGGHALNEQFF. In DNA form, the CDR3 reads TGTGCCAGCAGCTCGAGGGGGGGTCATGCTCTCAATGAGCAGTTCTTC.

This chain links TRBV7-2 with TRBJ2-5, with D perhaps being TRBD1 or TRBD2 (6 bases each). Germline V gene sequence: CDR1 SGHTA, CDR2 FQGNSA. The CDR3 spans 15 residues. The V and J ends lost 4 bases and 2 bases respectively, with 14 bases between them. This chain's CDR3 is CASSSLRGTQETQYF. CDR3 sequence (DNA): TGTGCCAGCAGCTCACTTCGGGGGACACAAGAGACCCAGTACTTC.

The chain employs TRBV18 and TRBJ1-5, with D perhaps matching TRBD1 (5 bases). Germline-derived CDR1 and CDR2 are KGHSH and LQKENI. This CDR3 comprises 16 residues. Trimming cost V 0 bases and J 6 bases, with 15 bases left between them. The CDR3 DNA is TGTGCCAGCTCACCACCGAACCAGGGTTTTAGTCAGCCCCAGCATTTT. Its translation is CASSPPNQGFSQPQHF. Full variable domain (rest looked up from reference TRBV18 and TRBJ1-5): NAGVMQNPRHLVRRRGQEARLRCSPMKGHSHVYWYRQLPEEGLKFMVYLQKENIIDESGMPKERFSAEFPKEGPSILRIQQVVRGDSAAYFCASSPPNQGFSQPQHFGDGTRLSIL.

The chain combines TRBV6-5 with TRBJ2-1; TRBD1 is a possible D gene (6 bases). Germline CDR1 and CDR2: MNHEY and SVGAGI. The CDR3 loop spans 15 amino acids. V was trimmed by 4 bases and J by 0 bases, leaving 10 bases between them. This CDR3 reads CASSSRGPSYNEQFF. For the CDR3, the DNA is TGTGCCAGCAGTTCCAGGGGACCCTCCTACAATGAGCAGTTCTTC.

This chain connects TRBV2 to TRBJ2-3, with D uncertain. The CDR3 has 19 residues. Germline CDR1 is SNHLY and CDR2 is FYNNEI. Trimming left V 3 bases short and J 1 base short, with 23 bases between. This CDR3 reads CASSDDGDPPRSGTDTQYF. CDR3 in DNA: TGTGCCAGCAGTGACGATGGGGATCCGCCTAGGTCTGGCACAGATACGCAGTATTTT.

This chain joins TRBV7-9 and TRBJ1-1, with D hard to call. Germline CDR1 reads SEHNR; CDR2 reads FQNEAQ (reference sequence). Trimming removed 2 bases from V and 5 bases from J, with 6 bases in between. The CDR3 length is 12 residues. This CDR3 reads CASSLHSTEAFF. Here the CDR3 DNA reads TGTGCCAGCAGCTTACACTCTACTGAAGCTTTCTTT.

V gene TRBV6-6 combines with J gene TRBJ1-3, with D possibly matching TRBD1 (6 bases). Germline V gene lookup returns CDR1 MNHNY and CDR2 SVGAGI (reference sequence). CDR3 size: 17 residues. Trimming took off 5 bases at V and 0 bases at J, with 17 bases between the two ends. The DNA for the CDR3 is TGTGCCAGCAGTCCGCGCTCACAGGGCGTCTCTGGAAACACCATATATTTT. Amino acids: CASSPRSQGVSGNTIYF.